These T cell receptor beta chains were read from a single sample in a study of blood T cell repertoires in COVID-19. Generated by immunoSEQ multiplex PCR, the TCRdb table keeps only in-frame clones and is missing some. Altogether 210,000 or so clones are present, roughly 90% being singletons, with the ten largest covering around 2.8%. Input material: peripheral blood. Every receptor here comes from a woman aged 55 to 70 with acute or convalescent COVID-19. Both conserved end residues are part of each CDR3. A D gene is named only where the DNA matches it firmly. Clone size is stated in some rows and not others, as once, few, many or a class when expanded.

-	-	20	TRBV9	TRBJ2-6	TGTGCCAGCAGCCCGCCCCCCCAGGGACAAATGAGCTCTGGGGCCAACGTCCTGACTTTC	CASSPPPQGQMSSGANVLTF
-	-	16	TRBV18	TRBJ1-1	TGTGCCAGCTCACCATCACAGGGCAGTCAGAACACTGAAGCTTTCTTT	CASSPSQGSQNTEAFF
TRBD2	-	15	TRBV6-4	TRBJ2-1	TGTGCCAGCAGACCGAGCGGGAGTGGGGCCTATGAGCAGTTCTTC	CASRPSGSGAYEQFF
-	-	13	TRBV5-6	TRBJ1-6	TGTGCCAGCAGCTTGGGGGCCCGTTGGGTCCTCCACTTT	CASSLGARWVLHF
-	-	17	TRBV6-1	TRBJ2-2	TGTGCCAGCAGTGTAGCCTTGGGCGGGGTGAACACCGGGGAGCTGTTTTTT	CASSVALGGVNTGELFF
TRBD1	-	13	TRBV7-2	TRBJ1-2	TGTGCCAGCAGCTTTCGACAGGGGGCTGGCTACACCTTC	CASSFRQGAGYTF
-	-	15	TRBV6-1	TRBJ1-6	TGTGCCAGCAGTGAACCCACGGGAGGGGGTTCACCCCTCCACTTT	CASSEPTGGGSPLHF
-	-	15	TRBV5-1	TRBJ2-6	TGCGCCAGCAGTTTGGGGGGCAATGGGGCCAACGTCCTGACTTTC	CASSLGGNGANVLTF
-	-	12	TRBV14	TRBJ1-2	TGTGCCAGCAGCCAAGACATCTATGGCTACACCTTC	CASSQDIYGYTF
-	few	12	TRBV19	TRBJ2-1	TGTGCCAGTAGCACGACAGGCCATGAGCAGTTCTTC	CASSTTGHEQFF
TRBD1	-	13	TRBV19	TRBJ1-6	TGTGCCAGTAGTACCACAGGGGCTTCACCCCTCCACTTT	CASSTTGASPLHF
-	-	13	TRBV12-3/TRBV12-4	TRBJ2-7	TGTGCCAGCGCCAAGGACTCCTCCTACGAGCAGTACTTC	CASAKDSSYEQYF
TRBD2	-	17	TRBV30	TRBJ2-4	TGTGCCTGGAGTTTTGGCGCTAGCGGGGGGGCCAAAAACATTCAGTACTTC	CAWSFGASGGAKNIQYF
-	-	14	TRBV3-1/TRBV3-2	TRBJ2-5	TGTGCCAGCAGCCAAGGTGTAGGGGGAGAGACCCAGTACTTC	CASSQGVGGETQYF
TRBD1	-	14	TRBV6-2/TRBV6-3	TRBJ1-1	TGTGCCAGCAGCTCGGGACAGGGGGCCACTGAAGCTTTCTTT	CASSSGQGATEAFF